The present T cell receptor beta chain was sequenced within a study of cytomegalovirus exposure and HLA in healthy donors. Study summary: An early release of data contained 80 million to 85 million unique TCRs, which came from HLA-typed donors.

This clone was recorded a few times. This CDR3 has 14 residues. Trimming shortened V by 4 bases and J by 2 bases, and 12 bases separated the two germline ends. The germline V gene has CDR1 SNHLY and CDR2 FYNNEI. PCR was performed using 60 Vbeta and 13 Jbeta primers. Clones were sequenced by immunoSEQ multiplex PCR, and TCRdb holds only the in-frame ones, with some missing. The table includes tens of thousands of clones, roughly 63% detected once. The sequenced material came from PBMCs. This clonotype was obtained from a woman in her 30s in good health and CMV-seronegative. The V and J genes are TRBV2 and TRBJ2-7, with D maybe TRBD1 (5 bases). This CDR3 is CASSGIPGPYEQYF. The CDR3 coding sequence is TGTGCCAGCAGTGGTATCCCAGGGCCCTACGAGCAGTACTTC.